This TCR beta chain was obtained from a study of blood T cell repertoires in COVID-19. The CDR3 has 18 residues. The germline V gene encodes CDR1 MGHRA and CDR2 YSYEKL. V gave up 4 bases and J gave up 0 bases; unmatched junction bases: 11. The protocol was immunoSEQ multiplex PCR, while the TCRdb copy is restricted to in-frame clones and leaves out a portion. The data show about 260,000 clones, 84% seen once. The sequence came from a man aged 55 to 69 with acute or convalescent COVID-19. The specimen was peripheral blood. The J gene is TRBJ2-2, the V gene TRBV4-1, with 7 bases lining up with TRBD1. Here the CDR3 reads CASSPEPPGQTNTGELFF. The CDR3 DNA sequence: TGCGCCAGCAGCCCCGAGCCACCGGGACAGACGAACACCGGGGAGCTGTTTTTT.